A single sample gave rise to the 29 T cell receptor beta chains below, sequenced in a study of early T cells in non-severe SARS-CoV-2 infection. Each CDR3 protein is one row after TCRdb ran MiXCR on the 5' RACE reads. Of tens of thousands of distinct CDR3 sequences in the sample, around 15% are singletons; the top ten hold 6% to 7.5%. Source material: whole blood. These receptors originate from an adult who was a healthcare worker with PCR-confirmed SARS-CoV-2 infection or an uninfected control (not recorded which).

This clonotype was seen a handful of times. The V call is TRBV7-6, the J call TRBJ2-5; the D gene is possibly TRBD1 (6 bases). The ends were cut back, 5 bases at V and 2 bases at J, with 18 bases in the middle. Germline assignment: CDR1 SGHVS and CDR2 FNYEAQ. CDR3 length equals 16 residues. The CDR3 protein is CASSPGQGWKQETQYF. DNA of the CDR3: TGTGCCAGCAGCCCTGGGCAGGGGTGGAAACAAGAGACCCAGTACTTC.

V and J are TRBV12-3 or TRBV12-4 and TRBJ2-7; no clear D gene. With 3 bases removed from V and 2 bases from J, the gap between germline ends came to 8 bases. The CDR3 runs to 13 residues. CDR3 sequence: CASSFSPAYEQYF. The CDR3 coding sequence is TGTGCCAGCAGTTTCAGCCCCGCCTACGAGCAGTACTTC.

In its sample, this clonotype was seen a few times. V usage is TRBV5-8 and J usage is TRBJ1-5; D is unresolved. The CDR3 sequence is 12 residues long. Per germline, CDR1 SGHTS and CDR2 YDEGEE. The V gene lost 4 bases and the J gene lost 4 bases, with 6 bases spanning the gap. CDR3 loop: CASSQRNQPQHF. For the CDR3, the DNA is TGTGCCAGCAGCCAACGAAATCAGCCCCAGCATTTT.

Comments on this clonotype: A much more abundant neighbour one base away suggests this may be a read error. The chain has TRBV2 and TRBJ2-7, with unresolved D. Per the germline V gene, CDR1 is SNHLY and CDR2 is FYNNEI. This CDR3 has 12 residues. The V and J ends lost 4 bases and 1 base respectively, with 5 bases between them. The CDR3 loop is CASSAQSYEQYF. CDR3 nucleotides: TGTGCCAGCAGTGCACAGTCCTACGAGCAGTACTTC.

In its sample, this clonotype was seen many times. The chain combines TRBV19 with TRBJ2-7; D tentatively reads TRBD1 or TRBD2 (5 bases each). The germline CDR1 and CDR2 sequences are LNHDA and SQIVND (reference sequence). The V and J ends lost 4 bases and 2 bases respectively, with 12 bases between them. This CDR3 comprises 14 residues. The CDR3 spells CASSTGRGAYEQYF. CDR3 DNA sequence: TGTGCCAGTAGTACCGGAAGGGGAGCCTACGAGCAGTACTTC.

This clonotype came up many times. One end of the junction does not line up with germline, which may come from a read error. The chain couples TRBV15 to TRBJ1-1, with a tentative D call TRBD1 (6 bases). Germline V gene data show CDR1 as LNHNV and CDR2 as YYDKDF (reference sequence). This CDR3 region has 16 residues. The CDR3 DNA reads as TGTGCCACCAGCAGAGATGGGGGCGACATGAACACTGAAGTTTTCTTT. Translation gives CATSRDGGDMNTEVFF.

The rearrangement uses TRBV29-1 and TRBJ2-7, with unresolved D. Trimming took off 5 bases at V and 3 bases at J, with 5 bases between the two ends. The germline V gene encodes CDR1 SQVTM and CDR2 ANQGSEA. The CDR3 covers 10 residues. The CDR3 loop reads CSVYSYEQYF. In DNA form, the CDR3 reads TGCAGCGTTTACAGCTACGAGCAGTACTTC.

This clonotype showed up many times. CDR3 sequence: CASSYSPLAVGEQYF. Here the CDR3 DNA reads TGTGCCAGCAGTTACTCACCACTAGCGGTTGGCGAGCAGTACTTC. This chain connects TRBV6-2 or TRBV6-3 to TRBJ2-7, with TRBD2 matching 8 bases. Germline V gene data show CDR1 as MNHEY and CDR2 as SVGEGT. Trimming at V came to 0 bases and at J to 6 bases, leaving 7 bases not matched to a gene. CDR3 length: 15 residues.

The chain has TRBV4-1 and TRBJ2-3, with unresolved D. The CDR3 has 15 amino acids. In germline, CDR1 is MGHRA, CDR2 YSYEKL. The germline V and J ends were trimmed by 1 base and 4 bases, with 12 bases remaining between them. The CDR3 region is CASSQGMTSPDTQYF. As DNA, the CDR3 is TGCGCCAGCAGCCAAGGCATGACATCTCCAGATACGCAGTATTTT.

This clonotype has at least ten counts. The J gene is TRBJ2-5, the V gene TRBV7-9; D not certain. There are 16 residues in the CDR3. Looked up from germline, CDR1 is SEHNR and CDR2 is FQNEAQ (reference sequence). The V gene lost 1 base and the J gene lost 0 bases, with 12 bases spanning the gap. The CDR3 DNA follows: TGTGCCAGCAGCTTAGTTCCTACGATGTACCAAGAGACCCAGTACTTC. Protein: CASSLVPTMYQETQYF.

The chain combines TRBV3-1 with TRBJ2-3; 10 positions match TRBD1. Trimming cost V 3 bases and J 3 bases; bases outside gene matches: 3. Germline values: CDR1 LGHDT, CDR2 YNNKEL (reference sequence). The CDR3 consists of 15 residues. This CDR3 is CASSQGQGFTDTQYF. The CDR3 DNA reads TGTGCCAGCAGCCAGGGACAGGGGTTTACAGATACGCAGTATTTT.

This clonotype was counted only a few times. The chain combines TRBV7-6 with TRBJ2-5; 14 bases fit TRBD2. The V segment lost 1 base and the J segment 2 bases; nucleotides outside the gene matches: 9. Per the germline V gene, CDR1 is SGHVS and CDR2 is FNYEAQ. This CDR3 contains 19 residues. Written as DNA, the CDR3 is TGTGCCAGCAGCTTAGTCGGGGGACTAGCGGGAGTGCGACAAGAGACCCAGTACTTC. As protein: CASSLVGGLAGVRQETQYF.

This clonotype occurred a few times. The V call is TRBV28, the J call TRBJ1-2; possibly TRBD1 for D (5 bases). Germline V gene data show CDR1 as MDHEN and CDR2 as SYDVKM. The CDR3 covers 15 residues. Trimming left V 3 bases short and J 4 bases short, with 15 bases between. The CDR3 sequence: CASSLHSTATYGYTF. In DNA form, the CDR3 reads TGTGCCAGCAGTTTGCATTCGACAGCAACCTATGGCTACACCTTC.

This chain's CDR3 is CASSPQPETTREQYF. The CDR3 DNA reads TGTGCCAGCAGCCCCCAGCCCGAGACAACGAGGGAGCAGTACTTC. The V call is TRBV9, the J call TRBJ2-7; D is unresolved. The CDR3 is made up of 15 amino acids. Trimming shortened V by 4 bases and J by 7 bases, and 21 bases separated the two germline ends. CDR1 is SGDLS, CDR2 YYNGEE, per germline. The variable domain in full, with the rest retrieved from reference TRBV9 and TRBJ2-7, is DSGVTQTPKHLITATGQRVTLRCSPRSGDLSVYWYQQSLDQGLQFLIQYYNGEERAKGNILERFSAQQFPDLHSELNLSSLELGDSALYFCASSPQPETTREQYFGPGTRLTVT.

The chain combines TRBV28 with TRBJ2-1; 9 bases are shared with TRBD2. Germline CDR1 is MDHEN and CDR2 is SYDVKM. CDR3 length equals 15 residues. Trimming took 4 bases from V and 4 from J; bases not matched to a gene: 5. Here the CDR3 reads CASSSGTSRYNEQFF. The CDR3 DNA sequence: TGTGCCAGCAGTTCCGGGACTAGCCGATACAATGAGCAGTTCTTC.

The table lists this clonotype with a few counts. The chain uses TRBV20-1 and TRBJ2-7, with a weak D call TRBD1 (7 bases). Germline V gives CDR1 DFQATT, CDR2 SNEGSKA (reference sequence). The V gene lost 3 bases and the J gene lost 6 bases, with 21 bases spanning the gap. This CDR3 region has 15 residues. This chain's CDR3 is CSARGTGQAGIEQYF. CDR3 DNA: TGCAGTGCTAGGGGAACCGGACAGGCGGGGATCGAGCAGTACTTC.

In its sample, this clonotype was seen a few times. The V call is TRBV5-1, the J call TRBJ1-1, with 8 bases that match TRBD1. CDR1 SGHRS and CDR2 YFSETQ come from the germline V gene. Trimming at V came to 3 bases and at J to 11 bases, leaving 6 bases not matched to a gene. This CDR3 is built from 12 residues. Here the CDR3 DNA reads TGCGCCAGCAGCTCCGGACAGGGTCTGGCTTTCTTT. Its protein is CASSSGQGLAFF.

V gene TRBV20-1 combines with J gene TRBJ2-7, with D perhaps TRBD1 (6 bases). The CDR3 is 14 residues long. V shed 5 bases and J shed 1 base, with 15 bases lying between them. Germline CDR1 reads DFQATT; CDR2 reads SNEGSKA (reference sequence). CDR3 DNA: TGCAGTGCTCGACAAGTGACAGGTTCCTACGAGCAGTACTTC. Protein product: CSARQVTGSYEQYF.

This clonotype has just a few counts. The J gene is TRBJ2-1, the V gene TRBV3-1; TRBD1 agrees at 8 bases. V trimming: 7 bases; J trimming: 9 bases; junction bases outside the gene matches: 11. Per the germline V gene, CDR1 is LGHDT and CDR2 is YNNKEL (reference sequence). This CDR3 region has 14 residues. CDR3 protein: CASNLRTGLGEQFF. The CDR3 DNA reads as TGTGCCAGCAACCTAAGGACAGGGCTCGGTGAGCAGTTCTTC.

This clonotype was seen a single time. This rearrangement joins TRBV19 to TRBJ2-1; 8 nucleotides align to TRBD2. This CDR3 region has 12 residues. The V gene's germline CDR1 is LNHDA and CDR2 SQIVND (reference sequence). V lost 5 bases and J lost 9; bases outside the gene matches: 3. CDR3 nucleotide sequence: TGTGCCAGTAGTCTTCTAGCGGGTGAGCAGTTCTTC. It is translated as CASSLLAGEQFF.

The rearrangement links TRBV14 to TRBJ1-2, with no clear D. V shed 0 bases and J shed 4 bases, with 12 bases lying between them. The CDR3 length is 15 residues. From germline, CDR1 is SGHDN and CDR2 FVKESK. The chain's CDR3 is CASSQEESGFYGYTF. The CDR3, as DNA: TGTGCCAGCAGCCAAGAAGAGTCGGGGTTCTATGGCTACACCTTC.

This clonotype showed up just a few times. The chain has TRBV28 and TRBJ2-7; 7 nucleotides agree with TRBD1. Losses at the gene ends were 5 bases for V and 3 bases for J; bases not matched to a gene: 4. The CDR3 is made up of 13 amino acids. Germline assignment: CDR1 MDHEN and CDR2 SYDVKM. CDR3 bases: TGTGCCAGCAGTCTGGGGACAGTCTACGAGCAGTACTTC. Protein sequence: CASSLGTVYEQYF.

The CDR3 DNA reads TGCAGCGTTGCAACAGACTACGAGCAGTACTTC. Its translation is CSVATDYEQYF. The V call is TRBV29-1, the J call TRBJ2-7, with unresolved D. This CDR3 has 11 residues. The V gene lost 4 bases and the J gene lost 3 bases, with 7 bases spanning the gap. Germline-derived CDR1 and CDR2 are SQVTM and ANQGSEA.

This clonotype has ten or more counts. This chain joins TRBV29-1 and TRBJ1-1; unclear D gene. The ends were cut back, 4 bases at V and 6 bases at J, with 9 bases in the middle. The germline V gene has CDR1 SQVTM and CDR2 ANQGSEA. This CDR3 is built from 11 residues. CDR3: CSVVYTAEAFF. The CDR3 DNA is TGCAGCGTTGTTTATACTGCTGAAGCTTTCTTT.

This clonotype was seen more than once but under ten times. The gene calls are TRBV5-5 and TRBJ1-2, with 7 bases matching TRBD1. The CDR3 has 16 amino acids. Looked up from germline, CDR1 is SGHKS and CDR2 is YYEKEE (reference sequence). Germline trimming cut 0 bases from V and 6 bases from J; bases unmatched to any gene: 11. The CDR3 loop reads CASSLAENQGVNGYTF. The CDR3, as DNA: TGTGCCAGCAGCTTGGCCGAAAATCAGGGGGTTAATGGCTACACCTTC.

This clonotype was observed a handful of times. The chain has TRBV6-5 and TRBJ1-2; D uncertain. This CDR3 comprises 14 residues. Trimming took off 7 bases at V and 1 base at J, with 13 bases between the two ends. Germline CDR1 reads MNHEY; CDR2 reads SVGAGI. This chain's CDR3 is CASKGLGVNYGYTF. CDR3 in DNA: TGTGCCAGCAAGGGTTTAGGAGTTAACTATGGCTACACCTTC.

At least ten counts were recorded for this clonotype. The rearrangement uses TRBV5-1 and TRBJ2-1, with D hard to call. Germline V gives CDR1 SGHRS, CDR2 YFSETQ. V lost 4 bases and J lost 0, with 11 bases in between. CDR3 length: 15 residues. DNA for the CDR3: TGCGCCAGCAGCCCGGACCTCAGCTCCTACAATGAGCAGTTCTTC. Its protein product is CASSPDLSSYNEQFF.

This clonotype was counted many times. The rearrangement uses TRBV7-9 and TRBJ1-5; a weak D match, TRBD1 (6 bases). Germline V gene lookup returns CDR1 SEHNR and CDR2 FQNEAQ (reference sequence). Trimming took 4 bases from V and 7 from J, leaving 14 bases between them. The CDR3 is 14 amino acids. In DNA, the CDR3 is TGTGCCAGCAGCTCTACAGGGATTAAACAGCCCCAGCATTTT. Translation: CASSSTGIKQPQHF.

Note on this clonotype: The CDR3 ends on some other residue instead of the conserved phenylalanine or tryptophan, so this is likely a read error. This chain joins TRBV7-6 and TRBJ2-1, with 7 bases lining up with TRBD2. From germline, CDR1 is SGHVS and CDR2 FNYEAQ. The CDR3 spans 16 residues. Trimming took 5 bases from V and 8 from J; bases not matched to a gene: 15. The CDR3 region has the DNA TGTGCCAGCAGCCCAAGGGTGGGAGGGGCCCTTCATGAGCAGTTCTCC. Amino acid sequence: CASSPRVGGALHEQFS.